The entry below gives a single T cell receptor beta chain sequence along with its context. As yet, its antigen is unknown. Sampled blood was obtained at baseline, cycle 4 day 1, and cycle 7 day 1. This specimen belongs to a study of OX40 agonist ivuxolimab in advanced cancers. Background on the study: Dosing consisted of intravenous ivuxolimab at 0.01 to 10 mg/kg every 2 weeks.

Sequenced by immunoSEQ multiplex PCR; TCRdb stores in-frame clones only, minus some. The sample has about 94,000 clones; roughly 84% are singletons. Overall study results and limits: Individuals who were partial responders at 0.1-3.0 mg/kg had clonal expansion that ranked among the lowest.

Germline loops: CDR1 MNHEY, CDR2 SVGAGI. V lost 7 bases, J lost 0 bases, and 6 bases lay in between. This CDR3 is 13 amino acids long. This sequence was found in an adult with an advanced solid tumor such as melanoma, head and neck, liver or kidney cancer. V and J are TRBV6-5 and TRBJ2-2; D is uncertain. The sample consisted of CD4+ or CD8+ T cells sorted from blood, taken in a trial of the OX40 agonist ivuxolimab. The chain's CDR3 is CASTKANTGELFF. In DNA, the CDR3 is TGTGCCAGCACGAAGGCGAACACCGGGGAGCTGTTTTTT.